One and the same sample provided the 7 T cell receptor beta chains below, sequenced in a study of CD8+CD57+ T cells in acquired aplastic anemia. Genomic DNA acted as the template from which TCR beta VDJ combination and CDR3 sequence profiling were carried out. TCRdb passed the reads through MiXCR, listing each CDR3 protein once. The table has roughly 200,000 distinct CDR3 sequences, less than 75% seen once; the top ten hold roughly 53%. The sequenced patients had an expansion of CD8+CD57+ cells seen by flow cytometry. Source material: sorted CD4+, CD8+, or CD8+CD57+ T cells (not recorded which) from PBMCs. The receptors were gathered from a human donor with aplastic anemia.

This clonotype was recorded many times. This sequence joins TRBV9 and TRBJ2-6; D may be TRBD2 (7 bases). CDR1 is SGDLS, CDR2 YYNGEE, per germline. The CDR3 sequence is 18 residues long. Trimming took off 4 bases at V and 0 bases at J, with 17 bases between the two ends. Here the CDR3 DNA reads TGTGCCAGCAGCACACAACGGGGGGCCTACTCTGGGGCCAACGTCCTGACTTTC. As protein: CASSTQRGAYSGANVLTF.

This chain joins TRBV20-1 and TRBJ2-3; either TRBD1 or TRBD2 may supply D (5 bases each). Trimming cost V 7 bases and J 10 bases, with 21 bases left between them. The germline V gene encodes CDR1 DFQATT and CDR2 SNEGSKA (reference sequence). The CDR3 is 13 residues long. Written as DNA, the CDR3 is TGCAGTGGAACGCAGGGAGACCAAGGGGCGCAGTATTTT. It encodes CSGTQGDQGAQYF.

With regard to this clonotype: The junction shows a germline mismatch at one end, possibly a read error. The chain uses TRBV3-1 and TRBJ1-1; no clear D gene. Germline CDR1 LGHDT, CDR2 YNNKEL (reference sequence). CDR3 length: 11 amino acids. CDR3 in amino acids: CASSQNSEAFF. The CDR3, as DNA: TGTGCCAGCAGCCAGAACTCTGAAGCTTTCTTT.

The rearrangement links TRBV12-3 or TRBV12-4 to TRBJ1-1; D is undetermined. The CDR3 has 14 amino acids. Trimming shortened V by 5 bases and J by 2 bases, and 12 bases separated the two germline ends. The CDR3 nucleotides read TGTGCCAGCAGTCCGAGGGTATCCAACACTGAAGCTTTCTTT. Its translation is CASSPRVSNTEAFF.

The V call is TRBV5-1, the J call TRBJ2-7; tentatively, D is TRBD2 (5 bases). Trimming removed 4 bases from V and 4 bases from J, with 12 bases in between. Per the germline V gene, CDR1 is SGHRS and CDR2 is YFSETQ. This CDR3 has 13 amino acids. CDR3 coding DNA: TGCGCCAGCAGCCAAGATGAGGGATACGAGCAGTACTTC. This gives the protein CASSQDEGYEQYF.

This chain uses TRBV4-1 with TRBJ2-6, with 7 nucleotides matching TRBD2. Germline V gives CDR1 MGHRA, CDR2 YSYEKL. J lost 3 bases, V lost 1 base, and 6 bases had no gene match. CDR3 length: 17 amino acids. The CDR3 protein is CASSQVGAGLGANVLTF. As DNA, the CDR3 is TGCGCCAGCAGCCAAGTTGGAGCGGGGCTTGGGGCCAACGTCCTGACTTTC.

V and J are TRBV29-1 and TRBJ2-3, with a weak D call TRBD1 (5 bases). Trimming shortened V by 4 bases and J by 3 bases, and 11 bases separated the two germline ends. This CDR3 has 13 residues. Germline CDR1 and CDR2: SQVTM and ANQGSEA. The CDR3 DNA is TGCAGCGTTGCTGGCAGGGTAACAGATACGCAGTATTTT. It codes for CSVAGRVTDTQYF.